One and the same sample provided the 7 T cell receptor beta chains below, sequenced in a study of beta chain features in type 1 diabetes. Study results and caveats: Moderately but significantly shorter TCRB CDR3s were found in Type 1 diabetes patients in all four CD4+ subsets.

The isolated RNA, all of it, was reverse transcribed, so expressed TCRB transcripts were what got sequenced. Using immunoSEQ multiplex PCR, the repertoire was profiled, and TCRdb retains in-frame clones only, with some absent. Counted here are fewer than 400,000 clones, around 9.7% occurring once; the ten biggest clones make up roughly 0.99%. Antigens for these TCRs are unknown. Material: central memory CD4+ T cells from blood. All receptors come from a man in his thirties or forties with type 1 diabetes.

The chain combines TRBV19 with TRBJ2-5; D gene ambiguous. V lost 5 bases and J lost 5, with 6 bases in between. Germline CDR1 reads LNHDA; CDR2 reads SQIVND (reference sequence). The CDR3 has 11 residues. The CDR3 sequence is CASSLGETQYF. CDR3 nucleotides: TGTGCCAGTAGTTTAGGGGAGACCCAGTACTTC. The full variable domain, its missing parts supplied by reference TRBV19 and TRBJ2-5, is DGGITQSPKYLFRKEGQNVTLSCEQNLNHDAMYWYRQDPGQGLRLIYYSQIVNDFQKGDIAEGYSVSREKKESFPLTVTSAQKNPTAFYLCASSLGETQYFGPGTRLLVL.

In regard to this clone: The same CDR3 is also encoded by other DNA sequences in this sample. The chain joins TRBV30 to TRBJ2-5, with D unclear. Germline lookup yields CDR1 GTSNPN and CDR2 SVGIG (reference sequence). The CDR3 runs to 11 residues. V gave up 0 bases and J gave up 4 bases, with 3 bases separating them. The CDR3 region has the DNA TGTGCCTGGAGTGTACCAGAGACCCAGTACTTC. As protein: CAWSVPETQYF.

This chain links TRBV5-1 with TRBJ2-5; weak D call: TRBD1 (5 bases). This CDR3 has 16 residues. Germline-derived CDR1 and CDR2 are SGHRS and YFSETQ. Trimming pared 0 bases from V and 4 bases from J, leaving 16 bases between. The CDR3 DNA follows: TGCGCCAGCAGCTTGGCTGTTCAGGGATCCAGAGAGACCCAGTACTTC. Translation: CASSLAVQGSRETQYF.

This clone was picked up a small number of times. The rearrangement uses TRBV2 and TRBJ1-1; TRBD1 might be the D (6 bases). The CDR3 is 16 amino acids. In germline, CDR1 is SNHLY, CDR2 FYNNEI. The V gene lost 2 bases and the J gene lost 1 base, with 14 bases spanning the gap. The CDR3 here is CASSEPKGGENTEAFF. For the CDR3, the DNA is TGTGCCAGCAGTGAACCAAAAGGGGGGGAGAACACTGAAGCTTTCTTT. Together with reference TRBV2 and TRBJ1-1, the CDR3 gives the full variable domain: EPEVTQTPSHQVTQMGQEVILRCVPISNHLYFYWYRQILGQKVEFLVSFYNNEISEKSEIFDDQFSVERPDGSNFTLKIRSTKLEDSAMYFCASSEPKGGENTEAFFGQGTRLTVV.

This clone was observed a few times. The gene calls are TRBV18 and TRBJ1-2; no clear D. The CDR3 runs to 14 residues. Germline CDR1 reads KGHSH; CDR2 reads LQKENI. The V and J ends lost 2 bases and 8 bases respectively, with 15 bases between them. CDR3 sequence: CASSPYEGTDGYTF. In DNA, the CDR3 is TGTGCCAGCTCACCATACGAGGGTACGGACGGCTACACCTTC.

This clone was found many times. V usage is TRBV10-2 and J usage is TRBJ1-1; TRBD1 is a possible D gene (6 bases). V dropped 5 bases and J dropped 4 bases, with 11 bases sitting between them. The CDR3 extends over 13 amino acids. Germline V lookup: CDR1 WSHSY, CDR2 SAAADI. The CDR3 loop is CASSPQGGTEAFF. The CDR3 nucleotides read TGCGCCAGCAGTCCACAGGGAGGCACTGAAGCTTTCTTT.

Ten or more counts support this clone. The V call is TRBV2, the J call TRBJ2-7, with TRBD2 as a possible D gene (5 bases). The CDR3 loop spans 14 amino acids. Per germline, CDR1 SNHLY and CDR2 FYNNEI. Between the trimmed V and J ends, which lost 2 bases and 6 bases, there was a span of 14 bases. CDR3 region: CASSETPGGGEQYF. CDR3 DNA sequence: TGTGCCAGCAGTGAAACCCCAGGAGGAGGCGAGCAGTACTTC.